This T cell receptor beta chain was captured in a study of vaccination and CD4 T cells after COVID-19. Study in general: Cells received overlapping spike peptides from SARS-CoV-2, HCoV-NL63, HCoV-OC43 and HCoV-229E as stimulation.

Whole-study results and caveats: Only relatively few convalescent patients were studied, and early post-infection timepoints were not analyzed.

An Oncomine TCR Beta short-read assay was used to sequence the DNA from cultured CD4+ T cells. Using its own MiXCR run on the PCR reads, TCRdb lists one record per CDR3 protein. The repertoire consists of approximately 12,000 distinct CDR3 sequences, with 40% to 60% occurring once and the leading ten covering about 14%. Treatment defined: approximately nine-day PBMC culture with coronavirus spike peptide pools or control peptides (ViraFEST assay). V was pared by 7 bases and J by 4 bases, with 11 bases between. The CDR3 spans 13 residues. CDR1 is LNHDA and CDR2 is SQIVND in the germline V gene (reference sequence). This clonotype has a handful of counts. Its target is unknown.

The chain joins TRBV19 to TRBJ1-3; TRBD1 might be the D (6 bases). The sample consisted of CD4+ T cells from blood, cultured in vitro. This TCR derives from a human donor who had recovered from COVID-19. CDR3 nucleotides: TGTGCCAGTACCTTGGGGGCAGGAAACACCATATATTTT. It codes for CASTLGAGNTIYF. Full variable domain (rest looked up from reference TRBV19 and TRBJ1-3): DGGITQSPKYLFRKEGQNVTLSCEQNLNHDAMYWYRQDPGQGLRLIYYSQIVNDFQKGDIAEGYSVSREKKESFPLTVTSAQKNPTAFYLCASTLGAGNTIYFGEGSWLTVV.